This TCR beta chain was observed in a study of CD8 T cells in ankylosing spondylitis. This clonotype has only a few counts. The antigen is not known. Notes on the study in general: Some of these motif variants have turned up before, in reports on reactive arthritis synovial fluid and blood. CD8+ disease-linked clones were present at relatively low frequencies in blood.

The V gene end was trimmed by 5 bases and the J gene end by 6 bases; junction bases not matched to a gene: 13. The germline V gene encodes CDR1 LNHDA and CDR2 SQIVND (reference sequence). This CDR3 region has 16 residues. TCRdb analysed the 5' RACE reads with MiXCR anew, one entry per CDR3 protein. The data hold 200,000 to 300,000 distinct CDR3 sequences, with around 7.8% observed a single time. The receptor was derived from a male donor with ankylosing spondylitis or in good health (not recorded which). The sequenced sample consisted of blood, either unsorted or a sorted T cell fraction (not recorded which). The chain carries TRBV19 and TRBJ1-2; 9 bases map to TRBD1. The CDR3 loop reads CASSRPGLGTGNGYTF. The CDR3 coding sequence is TGTGCCAGTAGTCGGCCGGGTCTCGGGACAGGGAATGGCTACACCTTC. Full variable domain (rest looked up from reference TRBV19 and TRBJ1-2): DGGITQSPKYLFRKEGQNVTLSCEQNLNHDAMYWYRQDPGQGLRLIYYSQIVNDFQKGDIAEGYSVSREKKESFPLTVTSAQKNPTAFYLCASSRPGLGTGNGYTFGSGTRLTVV.